This T cell receptor beta chain was identified during a study of blood T cell repertoires in COVID-19. Study background: The cDNA or gDNA used as material had been derived from T cells, B-cell-depleted T cells, or PBMCs.

Trimming at V came to 0 bases and at J to 4 bases, leaving 10 bases not matched to a gene. The CDR3 covers 17 residues. Germline CDR1 and CDR2: SGDLS and YYNGEE. This clone was detected only once. The repertoire was sequenced with immunoSEQ multiplex PCR; TCRdb's copy has only in-frame clones and lacks some. Among approximately 190,000 clones listed, around four fifths were seen once. The source is a human donor in a cohort sampled during active COVID-19. Source material: peripheral blood. This chain joins TRBV9 and TRBJ1-1, with TRBD1 matching 9 bases. This CDR3 is CASSVAGLTGQGTEAFF. CDR3 in DNA: TGTGCCAGCAGCGTAGCTGGGTTAACGGGACAGGGCACTGAAGCTTTCTTT.